This T cell receptor beta chain came from a study of identical twins. Overall study findings and caveats: Beta clonotypes that were abundant in cord blood contained fewer insertions, a pattern absent from memory repertoires. Twin sharing of out-of-frame TCR alpha was underestimated by models in monozygotic pairs. Low generation probability was overrepresented in out-of-frame alpha sequences shared by twins.

This clonotype was seen more than once but under ten times. The antigen is unknown. V was shortened by 1 base and J by 9 bases, with 10 bases between the two germline ends. Germline V CDR1 and CDR2: LGHDT, YNNKEL (reference sequence). CDR3 length equals 13 residues. Template switching added a universal primer binding site, and final cDNA carried unique molecular identifiers. Each CDR3 protein is one row after TCRdb ran MiXCR on the 5' RACE reads. The repertoire holds 750,000 to 950,000 distinct CDR3 sequences, with 10% to 15% as singletons. These data were also filed under a second study, of yellow fever vaccine responses in identical twins.

This receptor was taken from a woman aged 18-35 years in good health. The sample was PBMCs. The chain couples TRBV3-1 to TRBJ2-1; no reliable D call. DNA of the CDR3: TGTGCCAGCAGCCAAGGGACCTTGGGTGAGCAGTTCTTC. Protein sequence: CASSQGTLGEQFF.